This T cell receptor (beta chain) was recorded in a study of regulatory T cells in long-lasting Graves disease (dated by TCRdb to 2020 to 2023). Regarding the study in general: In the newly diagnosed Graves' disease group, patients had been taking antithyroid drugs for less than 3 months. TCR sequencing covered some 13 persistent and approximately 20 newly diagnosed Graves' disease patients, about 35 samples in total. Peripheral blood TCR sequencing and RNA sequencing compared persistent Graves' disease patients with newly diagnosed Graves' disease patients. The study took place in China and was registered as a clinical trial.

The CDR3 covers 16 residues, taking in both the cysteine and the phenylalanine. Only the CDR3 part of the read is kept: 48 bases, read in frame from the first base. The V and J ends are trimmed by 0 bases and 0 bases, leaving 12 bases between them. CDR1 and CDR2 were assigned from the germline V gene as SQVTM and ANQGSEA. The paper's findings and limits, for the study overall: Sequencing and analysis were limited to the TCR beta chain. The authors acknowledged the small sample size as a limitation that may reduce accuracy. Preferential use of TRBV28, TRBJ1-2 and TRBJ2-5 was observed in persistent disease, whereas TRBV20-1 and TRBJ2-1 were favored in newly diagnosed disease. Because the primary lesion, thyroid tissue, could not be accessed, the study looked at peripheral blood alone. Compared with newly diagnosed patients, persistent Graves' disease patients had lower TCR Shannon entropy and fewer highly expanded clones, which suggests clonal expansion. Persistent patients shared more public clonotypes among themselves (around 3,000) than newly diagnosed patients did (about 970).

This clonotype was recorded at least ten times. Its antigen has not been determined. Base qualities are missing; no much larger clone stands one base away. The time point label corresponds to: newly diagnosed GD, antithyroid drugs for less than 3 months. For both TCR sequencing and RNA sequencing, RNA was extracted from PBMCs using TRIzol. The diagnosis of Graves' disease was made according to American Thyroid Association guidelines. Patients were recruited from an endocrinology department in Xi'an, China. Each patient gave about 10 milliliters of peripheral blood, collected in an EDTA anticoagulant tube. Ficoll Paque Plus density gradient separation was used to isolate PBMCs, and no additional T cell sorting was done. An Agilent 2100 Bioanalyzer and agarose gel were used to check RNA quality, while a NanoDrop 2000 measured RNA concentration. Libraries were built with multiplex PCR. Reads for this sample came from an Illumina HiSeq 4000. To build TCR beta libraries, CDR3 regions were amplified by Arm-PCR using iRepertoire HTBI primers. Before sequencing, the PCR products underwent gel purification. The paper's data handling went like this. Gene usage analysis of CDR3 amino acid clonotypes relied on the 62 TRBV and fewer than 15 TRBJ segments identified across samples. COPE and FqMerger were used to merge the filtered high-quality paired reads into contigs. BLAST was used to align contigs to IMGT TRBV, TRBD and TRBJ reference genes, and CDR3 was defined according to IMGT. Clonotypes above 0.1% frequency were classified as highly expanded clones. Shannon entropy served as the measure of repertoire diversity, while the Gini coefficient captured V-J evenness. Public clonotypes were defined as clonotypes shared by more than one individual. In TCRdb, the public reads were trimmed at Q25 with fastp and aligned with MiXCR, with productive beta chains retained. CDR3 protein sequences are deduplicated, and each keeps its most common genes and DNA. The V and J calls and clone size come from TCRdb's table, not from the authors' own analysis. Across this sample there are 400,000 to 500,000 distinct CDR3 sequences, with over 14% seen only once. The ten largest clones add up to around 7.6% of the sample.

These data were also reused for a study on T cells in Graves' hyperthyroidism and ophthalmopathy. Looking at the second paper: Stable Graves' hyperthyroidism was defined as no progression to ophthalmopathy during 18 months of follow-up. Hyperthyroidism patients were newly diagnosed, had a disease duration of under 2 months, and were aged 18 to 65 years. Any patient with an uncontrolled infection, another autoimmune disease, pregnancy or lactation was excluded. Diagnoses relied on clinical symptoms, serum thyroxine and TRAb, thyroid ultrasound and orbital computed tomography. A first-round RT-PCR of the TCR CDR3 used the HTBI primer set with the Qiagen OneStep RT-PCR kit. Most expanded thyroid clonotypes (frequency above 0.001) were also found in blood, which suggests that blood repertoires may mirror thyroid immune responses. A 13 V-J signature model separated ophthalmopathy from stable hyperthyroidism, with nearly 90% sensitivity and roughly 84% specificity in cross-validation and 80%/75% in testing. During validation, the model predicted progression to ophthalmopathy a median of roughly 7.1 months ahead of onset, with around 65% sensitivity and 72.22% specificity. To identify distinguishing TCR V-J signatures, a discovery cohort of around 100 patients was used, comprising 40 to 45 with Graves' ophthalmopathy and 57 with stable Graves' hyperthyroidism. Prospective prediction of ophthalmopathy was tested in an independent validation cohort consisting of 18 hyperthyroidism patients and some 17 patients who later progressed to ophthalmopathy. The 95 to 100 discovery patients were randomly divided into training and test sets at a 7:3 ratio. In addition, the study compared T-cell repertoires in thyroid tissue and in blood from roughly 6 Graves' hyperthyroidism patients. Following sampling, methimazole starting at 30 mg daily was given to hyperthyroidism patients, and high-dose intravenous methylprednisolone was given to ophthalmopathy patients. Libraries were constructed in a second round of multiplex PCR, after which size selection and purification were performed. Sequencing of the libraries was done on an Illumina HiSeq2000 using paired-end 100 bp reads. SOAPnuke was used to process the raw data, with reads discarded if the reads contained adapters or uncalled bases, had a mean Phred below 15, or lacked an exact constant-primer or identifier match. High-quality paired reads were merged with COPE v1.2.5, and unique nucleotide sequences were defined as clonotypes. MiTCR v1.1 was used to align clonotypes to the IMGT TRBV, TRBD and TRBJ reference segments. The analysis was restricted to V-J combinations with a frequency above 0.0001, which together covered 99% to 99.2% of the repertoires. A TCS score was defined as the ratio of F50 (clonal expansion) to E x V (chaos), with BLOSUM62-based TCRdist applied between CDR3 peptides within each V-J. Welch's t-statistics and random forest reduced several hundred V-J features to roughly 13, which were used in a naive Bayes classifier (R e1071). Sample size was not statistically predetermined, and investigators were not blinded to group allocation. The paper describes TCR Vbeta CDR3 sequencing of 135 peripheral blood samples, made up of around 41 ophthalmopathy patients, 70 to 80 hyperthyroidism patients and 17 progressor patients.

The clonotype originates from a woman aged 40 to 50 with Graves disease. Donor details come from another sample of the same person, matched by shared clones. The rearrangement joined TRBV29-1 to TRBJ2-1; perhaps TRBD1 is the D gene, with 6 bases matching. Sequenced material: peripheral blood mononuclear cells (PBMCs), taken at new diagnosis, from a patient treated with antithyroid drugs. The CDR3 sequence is CSVEDPDRSSYNEQFF. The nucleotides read TGCAGCGTTGAAGACCCCGACAGGAGCTCCTACAATGAGCAGTTCTTC.